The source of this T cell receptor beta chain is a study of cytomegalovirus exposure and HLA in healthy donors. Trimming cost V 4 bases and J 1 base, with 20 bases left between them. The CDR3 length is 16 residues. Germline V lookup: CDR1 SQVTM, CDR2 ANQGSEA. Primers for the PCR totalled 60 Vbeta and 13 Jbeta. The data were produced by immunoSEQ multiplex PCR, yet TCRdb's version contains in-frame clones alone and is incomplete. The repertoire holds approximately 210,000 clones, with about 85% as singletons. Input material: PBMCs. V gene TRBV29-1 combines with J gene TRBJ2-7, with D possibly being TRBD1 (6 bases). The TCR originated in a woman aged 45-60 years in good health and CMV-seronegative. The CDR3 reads CSVGGLGGAASYEQYF. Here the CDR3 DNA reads TGCAGCGTTGGGGGGCTTGGGGGAGCGGCATCCTACGAGCAGTACTTC.